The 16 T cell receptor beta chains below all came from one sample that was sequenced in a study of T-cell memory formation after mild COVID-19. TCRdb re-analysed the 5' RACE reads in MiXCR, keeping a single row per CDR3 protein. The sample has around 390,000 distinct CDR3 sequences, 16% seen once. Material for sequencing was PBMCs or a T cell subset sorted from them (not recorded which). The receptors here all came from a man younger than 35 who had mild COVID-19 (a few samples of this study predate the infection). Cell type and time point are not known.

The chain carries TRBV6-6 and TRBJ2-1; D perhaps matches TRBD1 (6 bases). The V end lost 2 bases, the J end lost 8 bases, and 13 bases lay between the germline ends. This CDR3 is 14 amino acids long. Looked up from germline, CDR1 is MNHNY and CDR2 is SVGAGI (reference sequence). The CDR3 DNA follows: TGTGCCAGCAGTTACACCCGGGACAAAGATGAGCAGTTCTTC. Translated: CASSYTRDKDEQFF.

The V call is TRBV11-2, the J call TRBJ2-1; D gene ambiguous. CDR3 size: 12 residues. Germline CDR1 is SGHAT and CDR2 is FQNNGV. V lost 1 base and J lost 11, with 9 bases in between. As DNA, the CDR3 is TGTGCCAGCAGCTTAGGCCAAGAGAAGCAGTTCTTC. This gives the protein CASSLGQEKQFF. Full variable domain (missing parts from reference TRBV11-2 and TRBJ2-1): EAGVAQSPRYKIIEKRQSVAFWCNPISGHATLYWYQQILGQGPKLLIQFQNNGVVDDSQLPKDRFSAERLKGVDSTLKIQPAKLEDSAVYLCASSLGQEKQFFGPGTRLTVL.

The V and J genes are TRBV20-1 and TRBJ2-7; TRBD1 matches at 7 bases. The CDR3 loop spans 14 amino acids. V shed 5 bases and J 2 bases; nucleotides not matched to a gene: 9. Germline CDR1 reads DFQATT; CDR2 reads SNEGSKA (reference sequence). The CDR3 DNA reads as TGCAGTGCTTCCCTCCGGACAGGCACCTACGAGCAGTACTTC. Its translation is CSASLRTGTYEQYF.

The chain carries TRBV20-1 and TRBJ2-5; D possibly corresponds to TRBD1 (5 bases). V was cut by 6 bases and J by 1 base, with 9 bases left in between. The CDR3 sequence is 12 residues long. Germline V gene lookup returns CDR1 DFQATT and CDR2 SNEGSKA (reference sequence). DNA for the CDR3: TGCAGTGCCGTTAGGGGCCAAGAGACCCAGTACTTC. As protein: CSAVRGQETQYF.

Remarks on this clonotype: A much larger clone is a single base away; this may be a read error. The CDR3 region is CASSWDRGLTDTQYF. As DNA, the CDR3 is TGTGCCAGCAGCTGGGACAGGGGCCTCACAGATACGCAGTATTTT. The V and J genes are TRBV5-6 and TRBJ2-3; 10 bases line up with TRBD1. The J segment lost 2 bases and the V segment lost 3 bases, leaving 3 bases of the junction unmatched. The germline V gene has CDR1 SGHDT and CDR2 YYEEEE. CDR3 length: 15 amino acids.

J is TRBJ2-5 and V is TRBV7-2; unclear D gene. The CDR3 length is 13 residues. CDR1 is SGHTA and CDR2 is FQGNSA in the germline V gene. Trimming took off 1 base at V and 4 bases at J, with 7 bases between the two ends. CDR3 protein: CASSLELAETQYF. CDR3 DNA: TGTGCCAGCAGCTTAGAGTTGGCAGAGACCCAGTACTTC.

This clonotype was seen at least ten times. The DNA for the CDR3 is TGTGCCAGCAGCTCCCGGGGTGGGTACAATGAGCAGTTCTTC. Translation gives CASSSRGGYNEQFF. V and J are TRBV11-1 and TRBJ2-1; TRBD2 might be the D (5 bases). The germline V gene encodes CDR1 SGHAT and CDR2 FQDESV (reference sequence). The ends were cut back, 4 bases at V and 4 bases at J, with 11 bases in the middle. The CDR3 is 14 amino acids.

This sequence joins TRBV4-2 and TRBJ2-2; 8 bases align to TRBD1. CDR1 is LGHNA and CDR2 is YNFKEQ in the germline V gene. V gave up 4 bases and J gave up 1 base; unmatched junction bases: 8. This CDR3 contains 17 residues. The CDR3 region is CASSPSMGTGNTGELFF. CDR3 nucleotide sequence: TGTGCCAGCAGCCCGAGTATGGGGACAGGGAACACCGGGGAGCTGTTTTTT.

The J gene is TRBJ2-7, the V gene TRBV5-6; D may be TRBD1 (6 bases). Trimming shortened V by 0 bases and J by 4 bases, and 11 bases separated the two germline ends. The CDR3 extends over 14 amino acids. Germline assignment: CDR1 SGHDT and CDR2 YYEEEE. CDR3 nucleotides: TGTGCCAGCAGCTTGGGGACAGTGACGTACGAGCAGTACTTC. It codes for CASSLGTVTYEQYF.

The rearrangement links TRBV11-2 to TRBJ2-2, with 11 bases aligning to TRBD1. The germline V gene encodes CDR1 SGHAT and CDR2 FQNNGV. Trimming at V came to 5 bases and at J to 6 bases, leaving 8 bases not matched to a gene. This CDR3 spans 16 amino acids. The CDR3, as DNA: TGTGCCAGCAGCCGGACAGGGGGCGAGAGAGCCGGGGAGCTGTTTTTT. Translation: CASSRTGGERAGELFF. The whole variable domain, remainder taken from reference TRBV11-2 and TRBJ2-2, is EAGVAQSPRYKIIEKRQSVAFWCNPISGHATLYWYQQILGQGPKLLIQFQNNGVVDDSQLPKDRFSAERLKGVDSTLKIQPAKLEDSAVYLCASSRTGGERAGELFFGEGSRLTVL.

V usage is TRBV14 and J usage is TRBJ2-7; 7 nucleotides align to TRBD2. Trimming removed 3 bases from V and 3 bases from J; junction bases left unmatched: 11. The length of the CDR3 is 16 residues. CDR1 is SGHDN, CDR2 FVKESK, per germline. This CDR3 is CASSQGTIAGFYEQYF. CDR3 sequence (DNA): TGTGCCAGCAGCCAGGGGACTATTGCGGGATTCTACGAGCAGTACTTC.

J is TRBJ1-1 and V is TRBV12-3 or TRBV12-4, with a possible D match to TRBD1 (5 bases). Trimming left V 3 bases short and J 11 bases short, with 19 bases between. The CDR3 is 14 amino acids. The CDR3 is CASSFHAGDPGAFF. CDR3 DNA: TGTGCCAGCAGTTTTCACGCCGGGGACCCTGGTGCTTTCTTT.

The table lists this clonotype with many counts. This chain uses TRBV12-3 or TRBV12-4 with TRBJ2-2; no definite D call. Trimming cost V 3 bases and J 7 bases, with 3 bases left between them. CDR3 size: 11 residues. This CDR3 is CASSFIGELFF. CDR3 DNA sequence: TGTGCCAGCAGTTTTATCGGGGAGCTGTTTTTT.

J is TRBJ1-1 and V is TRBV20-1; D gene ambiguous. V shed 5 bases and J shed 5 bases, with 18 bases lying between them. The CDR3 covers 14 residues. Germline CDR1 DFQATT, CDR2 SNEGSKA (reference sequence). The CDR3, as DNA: TGCAGTGCTGCCCGCTCATGGGGAAGAACTGAAGCTTTCTTT. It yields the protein CSAARSWGRTEAFF.

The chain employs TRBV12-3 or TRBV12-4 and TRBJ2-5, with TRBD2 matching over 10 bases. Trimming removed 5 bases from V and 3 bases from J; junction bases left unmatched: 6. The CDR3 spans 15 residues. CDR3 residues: CASSQSGGAEETQYF. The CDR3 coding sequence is TGTGCCAGCAGTCAAAGCGGGGGGGCCGAAGAGACCCAGTACTTC.

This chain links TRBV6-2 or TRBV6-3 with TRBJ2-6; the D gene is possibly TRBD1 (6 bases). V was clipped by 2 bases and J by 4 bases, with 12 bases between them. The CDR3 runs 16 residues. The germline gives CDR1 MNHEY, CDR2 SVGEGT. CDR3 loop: CASSYVGGPGANVLTF. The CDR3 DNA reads TGTGCCAGCAGTTACGTAGGGGGTCCGGGGGCCAACGTCCTGACTTTC.